One T cell receptor (beta chain) is described in this entry. The antigen is not known. These data belong to a study of identical twins. The study's findings and limits: In beta out-of-frame sequences, the excess sharing between twins was weaker. In cord blood, abundant beta clonotypes had fewer insertions; memory showed no trend. These conclusions were based on statistical analysis (cross-sectional, not following the same donors).

Unique molecular identifiers were present on the cDNA, which also gained a universal primer site by template switching. TCRdb processed the 5' RACE reads anew with MiXCR; each CDR3 protein has one entry. Of about 240,000 distinct CDR3 sequences listed, 12% are singletons. A further study also used this sample, focusing on yellow fever vaccine responses in identical twins.

This receptor was obtained from a young woman in good health. The sequencing input was memory (CD45RO+) T cells sorted from blood.

CDR3 loop: CASSLARWETNEKLFF. CDR3 DNA sequence: TGTGCCAGCAGCTTGGCCCGCTGGGAGACCAATGAAAAACTGTTTTTT. The chain carries TRBV5-6 and TRBJ1-4; D uncertain. Germline CDR1 reads SGHDT; CDR2 reads YYEEEE. There are 16 residues in the CDR3. Trimming removed 0 bases at V and 5 bases at J, with 14 bases between.